This TCR beta chain stems from a study of CD8 T cells in Susac syndrome. Germline V gives CDR1 MNHEY, CDR2 SMNVEV (reference sequence). Trimming stripped 5 bases from V and 5 bases from J, with 10 bases between. The length of the CDR3 is 13 residues. From blood CD8+ and CD4+ T cells, the TCR beta chain was sequenced. Those who served as multiple sclerosis controls were treatment-naive patients with stable or active relapsing-remitting disease. Through negative isolation, CD4+ and CD8+ T cells were obtained, while TEMRA cells were enriched using FACS. Random hexamers were used to reverse transcribe 0.5 to 1 ug of RNA. Amplification of TCR beta CDR3 by immunoSEQ multiplex PCR spanned 54 Vbeta and 13 Jbeta. MiXCR, run by TCRdb on the immunoSEQ multiplex PCR reads, gives a single entry per CDR3 protein. The table has around 180,000 distinct CDR3 sequences, roughly 96% seen once.

This TCR was sampled from a human donor with multiple sclerosis. The V gene is TRBV27, the J gene TRBJ1-5; D is uncertain. Sequencing was carried out using CD8+ T cells from PBMCs. This CDR3 reads CASSIRQHQPQHF. In nucleotides, the CDR3 is TGTGCCAGCAGTATCCGACAACATCAGCCCCAGCATTTT.